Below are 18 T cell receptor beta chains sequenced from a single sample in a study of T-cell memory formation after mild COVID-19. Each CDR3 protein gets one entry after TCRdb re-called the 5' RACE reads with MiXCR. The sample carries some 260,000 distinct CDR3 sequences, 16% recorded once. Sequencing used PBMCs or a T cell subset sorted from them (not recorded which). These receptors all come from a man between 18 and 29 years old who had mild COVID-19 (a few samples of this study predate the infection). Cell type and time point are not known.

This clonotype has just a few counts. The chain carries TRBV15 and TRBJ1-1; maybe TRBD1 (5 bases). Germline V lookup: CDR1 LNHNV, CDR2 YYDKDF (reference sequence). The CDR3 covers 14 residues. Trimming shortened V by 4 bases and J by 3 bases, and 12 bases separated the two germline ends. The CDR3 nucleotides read TGTGCCACCAGCAAAGTGGGGGTTGACACTGAAGCTTTCTTT. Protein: CATSKVGVDTEAFF.

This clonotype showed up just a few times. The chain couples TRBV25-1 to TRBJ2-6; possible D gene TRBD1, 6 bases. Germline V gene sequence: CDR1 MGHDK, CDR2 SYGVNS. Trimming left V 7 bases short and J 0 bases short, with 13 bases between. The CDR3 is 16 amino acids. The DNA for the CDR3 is TGTGCCAGCAAGCCGGGACACAGCTCTGGGGCCAACGTCCTGACTTTC. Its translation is CASKPGHSSGANVLTF.

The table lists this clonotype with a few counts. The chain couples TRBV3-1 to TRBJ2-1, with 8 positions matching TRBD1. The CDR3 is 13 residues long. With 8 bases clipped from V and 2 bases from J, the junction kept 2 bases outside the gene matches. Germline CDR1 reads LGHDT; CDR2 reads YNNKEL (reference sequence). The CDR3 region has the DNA TGTGCCAGCTCCAGGGGGCCCTACAATGAGCAGTTCTTC. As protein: CASSRGPYNEQFF.

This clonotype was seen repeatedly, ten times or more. The CDR3 DNA reads TGTGCCAGCAGTTACGAGCAGGGGCGAGGTCAGCCCCAGCATTTT. Its protein is CASSYEQGRGQPQHF. V and J are TRBV6-6 and TRBJ1-5, with D perhaps matching TRBD1 (6 bases). The germline V and J ends were trimmed by 2 bases and 6 bases, with 14 bases remaining between them. The CDR3 is 15 residues long. From germline, CDR1 is MNHNY and CDR2 SVGAGI (reference sequence).

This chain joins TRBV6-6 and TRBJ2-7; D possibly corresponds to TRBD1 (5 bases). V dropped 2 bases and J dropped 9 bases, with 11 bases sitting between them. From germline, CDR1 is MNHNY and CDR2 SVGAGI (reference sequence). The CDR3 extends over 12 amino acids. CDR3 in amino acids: CASSYPQGGQYV. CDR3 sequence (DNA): TGTGCCAGCAGTTACCCTCAGGGCGGGCAGTACGTC.

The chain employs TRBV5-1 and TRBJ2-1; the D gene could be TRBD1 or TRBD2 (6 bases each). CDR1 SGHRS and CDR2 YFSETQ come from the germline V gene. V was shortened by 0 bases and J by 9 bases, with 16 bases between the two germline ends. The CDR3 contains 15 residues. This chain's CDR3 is CASSLELVKGGEQFF. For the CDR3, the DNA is TGCGCCAGCAGCTTGGAACTAGTTAAGGGGGGTGAGCAGTTCTTC.

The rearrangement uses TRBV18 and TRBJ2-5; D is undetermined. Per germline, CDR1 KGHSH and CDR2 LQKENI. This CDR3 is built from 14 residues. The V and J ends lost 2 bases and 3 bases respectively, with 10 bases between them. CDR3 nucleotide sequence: TGTGCCAGCTCACCAGATTTAGGAGAAGAGACCCAGTACTTC. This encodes CASSPDLGEETQYF.

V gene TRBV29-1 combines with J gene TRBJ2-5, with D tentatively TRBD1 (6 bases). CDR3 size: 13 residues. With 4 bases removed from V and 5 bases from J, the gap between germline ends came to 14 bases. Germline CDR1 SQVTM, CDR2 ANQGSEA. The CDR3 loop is CSVVGGGGETQYF. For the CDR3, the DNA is TGCAGCGTTGTAGGTGGGGGCGGGGAGACCCAGTACTTC.

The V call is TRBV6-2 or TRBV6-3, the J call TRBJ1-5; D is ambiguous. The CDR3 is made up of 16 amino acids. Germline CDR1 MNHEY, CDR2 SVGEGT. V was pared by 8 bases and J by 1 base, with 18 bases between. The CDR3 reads CASGLMFRGSNQPQHF. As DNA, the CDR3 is TGTGCCAGCGGCCTAATGTTCCGGGGAAGCAATCAGCCCCAGCATTTT.

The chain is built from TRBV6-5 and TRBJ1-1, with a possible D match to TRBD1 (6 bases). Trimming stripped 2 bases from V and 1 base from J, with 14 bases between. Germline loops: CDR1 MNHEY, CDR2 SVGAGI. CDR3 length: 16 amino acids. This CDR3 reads CASSYAGARGNTEAFF. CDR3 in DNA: TGTGCCAGCAGTTACGCGGGGGCGAGGGGGAACACTGAAGCTTTCTTT.

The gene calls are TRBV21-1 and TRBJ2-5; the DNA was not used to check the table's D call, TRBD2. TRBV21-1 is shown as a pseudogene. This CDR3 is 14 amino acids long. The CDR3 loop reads CASTGWGYQETQYF. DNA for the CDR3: TGTGCCAGTACCGGGTGGGGATACCAAGAGACCCAGTACTTC.

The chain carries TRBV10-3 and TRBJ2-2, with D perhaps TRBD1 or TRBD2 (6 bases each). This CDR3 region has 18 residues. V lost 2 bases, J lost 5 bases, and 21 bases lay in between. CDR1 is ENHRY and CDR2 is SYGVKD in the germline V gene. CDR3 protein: CAISEPQGRPGSTGELFF. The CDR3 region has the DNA TGTGCCATCAGTGAGCCCCAGGGGAGGCCAGGGTCGACCGGGGAGCTGTTTTTT.

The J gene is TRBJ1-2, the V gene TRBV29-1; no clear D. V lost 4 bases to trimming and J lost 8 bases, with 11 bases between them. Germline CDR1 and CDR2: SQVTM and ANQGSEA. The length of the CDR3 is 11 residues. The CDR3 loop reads CSVVEGYGYTF. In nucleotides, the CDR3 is TGCAGCGTTGTAGAGGGCTACGGCTACACCTTC.

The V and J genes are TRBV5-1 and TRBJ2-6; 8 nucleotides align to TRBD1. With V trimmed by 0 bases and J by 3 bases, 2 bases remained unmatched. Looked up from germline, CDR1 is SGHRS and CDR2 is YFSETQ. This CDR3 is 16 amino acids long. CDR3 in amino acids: CASSLGTGYGANVLTF. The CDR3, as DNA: TGCGCCAGCAGCTTGGGGACAGGGTATGGGGCCAACGTCCTGACTTTC.

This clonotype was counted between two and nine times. The CDR3 DNA reads as TGTGCCAGCAGCTTAGGCTTCACCACTAAGACATACGAGCAGTACTTC. It yields the protein CASSLGFTTKTYEQYF. V is TRBV7-9 and J is TRBJ2-7; the D is unclear. The V end was cut by 1 base, the J end by 4 bases, with 17 bases between. In germline, CDR1 is SEHNR, CDR2 FQNEAQ (reference sequence). The CDR3 consists of 16 residues.

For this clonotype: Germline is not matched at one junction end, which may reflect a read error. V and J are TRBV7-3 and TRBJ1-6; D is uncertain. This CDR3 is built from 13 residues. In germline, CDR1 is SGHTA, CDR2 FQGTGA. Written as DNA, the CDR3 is TGCATATCCGAGATTGTCTCCGGTTCACCCCTCCACTTT. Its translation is CISEIVSGSPLHF.

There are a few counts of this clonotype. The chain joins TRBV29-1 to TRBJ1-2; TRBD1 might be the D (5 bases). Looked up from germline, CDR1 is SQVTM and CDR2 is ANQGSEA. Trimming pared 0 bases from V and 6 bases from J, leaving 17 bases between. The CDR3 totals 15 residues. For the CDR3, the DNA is TGCAGCGTTGAAGATCCCAGGGCCAGTAGGGATGGCTACACCTTC. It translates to CSVEDPRASRDGYTF.

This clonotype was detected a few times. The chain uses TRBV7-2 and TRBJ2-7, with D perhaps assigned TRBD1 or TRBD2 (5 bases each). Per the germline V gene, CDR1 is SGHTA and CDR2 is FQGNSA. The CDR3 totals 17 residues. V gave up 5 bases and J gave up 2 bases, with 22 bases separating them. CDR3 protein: CASSLSSGTTNAYEQYV. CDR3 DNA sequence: TGTGCCAGCAGCCTTAGCTCCGGGACCACTAACGCCTACGAGCAGTACGTC.